The following is a T cell receptor beta chain sequence with its context. This same CDR3 is encoded by further DNA sequences in the sample. This table comes from immunoSEQ multiplex PCR, and its TCRdb copy is limited to in-frame clones, with some not included. There are about 83,000 clones in the sample; 70% to 90% occur only once, and 2.4% lies in the top ten. This record belongs to a study of radiation and T cells in renal cell carcinoma. This sample's time point: blood 4 weeks post-SBRT, at nephrectomy. Treatment meaning: 15 Gy SBRT to primary tumor, nephrectomy 4 weeks later. The CDR3 extends over 15 amino acids. From germline, CDR1 is WNHNN and CDR2 SYGVQD (reference sequence). Trimming took 3 bases from V and 2 from J, leaving 14 bases between them.

This receptor was taken from a woman aged 55-70 years with renal cell carcinoma. The rearrangement uses TRBV10-1 and TRBJ2-7, with no clear D. The sequences come from blood, collected from a patient whose treatment included radiotherapy and nephrectomy. The CDR3 bases are TGCGCCAGCAGTGACCTCCGTAACGGACCCTACGAGCAGTACTTC. The encoded protein is CASSDLRNGPYEQYF.